The TCR beta chain described here comes from a study of blood T cell repertoires in COVID-19. The wider study: Sites in the United States, Italy and Spain provided acute and convalescent COVID-19 samples. PBMCs, B-cell-depleted T cells, or T cells were the source of the cDNA or gDNA that made up the material.

CDR3 size: 13 residues. The junction had 2 bases not matched to a gene; V was cut back by 8 bases and J by 2 bases. CDR1 and CDR2 from the germline V gene are MNHEY and SVGAGI. Original methodology: How many nucleated cells were present was estimated from reference gene primer amplification. Repertoires were generated with immunoSEQ multiplex PCR, while TCRdb's copy carries only in-frame clones and drops some. V and J calls and clone size are those listed in that table; D and trimming were worked out from the DNA. The sample consists of roughly 230,000 clones, around 83% of them appearing once. The specimen was peripheral blood. This receptor was identified in a woman aged 45-65 years with acute or convalescent COVID-19. The V call is TRBV6-5, the J call TRBJ1-5; TRBD1 matches at 8 bases. This chain's CDR3 is CASEGQGNQPQHF. The DNA for the CDR3 is TGTGCCAGCGAGGGACAGGGCAATCAGCCCCAGCATTTT.